This TCR beta chain was profiled in a study of T-cell reconstitution after alpha-beta-depleted transplantation in children (TCRdb year 2016). Looking at the study overall: Using TCR repertoire profiling, the study followed T-cell immune reconstitution in a quantitative way in children after TCRalphabeta/CD19-depleted allogeneic hematopoietic cell transplantation.

Broader findings and caveats from the paper: The high TCRbeta diversity at day 60 in some patients was ascribed to recipient T cells and intrathymic progenitors that had survived conditioning. Apparently early alphabetaT-cell count recovery about two months after transplant reportedly relied on only several hundred rapidly expanded clones derived from non-depleted graft cells. Over subsequent months, a decline in hyperexpanded clone frequencies was noted, and after one year, T-cell counts and TCRbeta diversity were mostly ascribed to newly produced T cells.

Reading the label with the study, this specimen's treatment or condition is: allogeneic hematopoietic cell transplantation with graft depleted of TCRalphabeta T cells and CD19 B cells. TCRalphabeta/CD19-depleted allogeneic hematopoietic cell grafts were given to the transplant recipients, all of whom were children. The library was built by means of PCR. The sample was run on an Illumina HiSeq 2500. To normalize quantification of the TCRbeta repertoire, the TCR libraries were built with molecular barcoding that relied on unique molecular identifiers. TCRdb itself trimmed the public reads at Q25 with fastp, ran MiXCR and retained productive beta chains. Identical CDR3 protein sequences are pooled into one entry, listed with their most common genes and DNA. This sample is represented by 70,000 or so distinct CDR3 sequences; approximately 10% of them were singletons. Clones ranked in the top ten supply 13% of the sample.

This clonotype was found many times. What this receptor recognizes is not known. Nothing much larger sits one base from this clone, and base qualities are not available. The germline V gene specifies MGHRA as CDR1 and YSYEKL as CDR2. Cut back by 0 bases and 6 bases, the V and J ends lie 10 bases apart. There are 14 amino acids in the CDR3, from cysteine to phenylalanine inclusive. The DNA shown is the 42-base CDR3, in frame from base 1. This sequence uses TRBV4-1 and TRBJ2-3; the D gene cannot be named for sure. Sequencing was performed on PBMCs, taken before TCRalphabeta/CD19-depleted stem cell transplant. The receptor comes from a boy between 5 and 17 years old with acute myeloid leukemia, due to receive a stem cell transplant. In nucleotides, the sequence is TGCGCCAGCAGCCAAGAAGCCGGGCGTGATACGCAGTATTTT. It is translated as CASSQEAGRDTQYF.